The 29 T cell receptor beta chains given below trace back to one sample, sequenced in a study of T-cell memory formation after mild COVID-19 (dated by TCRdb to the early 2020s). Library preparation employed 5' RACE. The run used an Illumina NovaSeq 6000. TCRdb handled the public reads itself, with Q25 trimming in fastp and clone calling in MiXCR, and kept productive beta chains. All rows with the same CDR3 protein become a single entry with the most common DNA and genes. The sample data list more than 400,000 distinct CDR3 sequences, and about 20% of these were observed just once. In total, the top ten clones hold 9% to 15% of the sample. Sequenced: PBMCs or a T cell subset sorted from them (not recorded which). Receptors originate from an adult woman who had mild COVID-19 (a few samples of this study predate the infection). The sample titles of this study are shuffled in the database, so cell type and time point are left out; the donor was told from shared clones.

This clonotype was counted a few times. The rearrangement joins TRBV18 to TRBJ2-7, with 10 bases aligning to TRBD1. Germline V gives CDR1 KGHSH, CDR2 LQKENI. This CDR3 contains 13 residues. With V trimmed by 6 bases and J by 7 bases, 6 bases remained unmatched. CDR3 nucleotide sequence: TGTGCCAGCTCTCCGGGACAGGGGATGGAGCAGTACTTC. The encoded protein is CASSPGQGMEQYF. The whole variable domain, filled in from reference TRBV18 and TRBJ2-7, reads NAGVMQNPRHLVRRRGQEARLRCSPMKGHSHVYWYRQLPEEGLKFMVYLQKENIIDESGMPKERFSAEFPKEGPSILRIQQVVRGDSAAYFCASSPGQGMEQYFGPGTRLTVT.

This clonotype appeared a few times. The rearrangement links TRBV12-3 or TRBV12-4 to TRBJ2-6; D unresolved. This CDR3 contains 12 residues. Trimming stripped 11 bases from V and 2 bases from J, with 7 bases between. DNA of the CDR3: TGTGCCGTCCAACCTGGGGCCAACGTCCTGACTTTC. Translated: CAVQPGANVLTF.

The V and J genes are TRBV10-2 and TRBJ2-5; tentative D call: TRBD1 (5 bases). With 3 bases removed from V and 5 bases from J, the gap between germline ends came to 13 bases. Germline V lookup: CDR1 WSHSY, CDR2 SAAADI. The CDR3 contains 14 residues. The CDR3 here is CASSDGSGKETQYF. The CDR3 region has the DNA TGCGCCAGCAGTGATGGTTCAGGGAAGGAGACCCAGTACTTC.

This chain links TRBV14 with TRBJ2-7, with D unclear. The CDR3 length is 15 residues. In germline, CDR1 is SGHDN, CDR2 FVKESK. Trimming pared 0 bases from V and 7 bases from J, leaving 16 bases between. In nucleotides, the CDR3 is TGTGCCAGCAGCCAAGATGAGTCCGACTCCTGGGAGCAGTACTTC. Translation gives CASSQDESDSWEQYF.

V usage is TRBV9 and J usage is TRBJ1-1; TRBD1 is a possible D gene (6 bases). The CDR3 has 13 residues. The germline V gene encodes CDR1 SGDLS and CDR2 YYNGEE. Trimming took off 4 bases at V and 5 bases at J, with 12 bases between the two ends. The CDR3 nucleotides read TGTGCCAGCAGCCGCTCGCAGGGGACTGAAGCTTTCTTT. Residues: CASSRSQGTEAFF.

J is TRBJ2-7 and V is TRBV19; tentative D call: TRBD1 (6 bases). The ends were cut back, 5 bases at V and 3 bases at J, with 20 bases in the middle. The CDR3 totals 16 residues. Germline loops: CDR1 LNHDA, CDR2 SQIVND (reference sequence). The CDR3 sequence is CASSQYGERDNYEQYF. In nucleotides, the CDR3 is TGTGCCAGTAGTCAGTATGGAGAAAGGGACAACTACGAGCAGTACTTC.

CDR3: CAWSVSSADTQYF. The CDR3, as DNA: TGTGCCTGGAGTGTATCTAGCGCAGATACGCAGTATTTT. The chain couples TRBV30 to TRBJ2-3; possibly TRBD2 for D (6 bases). Trimming took 0 bases from V and 4 from J, leaving 8 bases between them. CDR3 length: 13 amino acids. Germline V gene lookup returns CDR1 GTSNPN and CDR2 SVGIG (reference sequence).

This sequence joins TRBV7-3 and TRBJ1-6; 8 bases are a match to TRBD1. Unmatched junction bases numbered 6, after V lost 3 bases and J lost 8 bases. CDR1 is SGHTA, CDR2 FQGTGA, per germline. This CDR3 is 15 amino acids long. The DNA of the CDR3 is TGTGCCAGCAGCTTGGACAGGGTCTTCGATTCACCCCTCCACTTT. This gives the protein CASSLDRVFDSPLHF.

The CDR3 DNA sequence: TGCAGCGTTGAAGATCTTTCGGGGAGGGCGGCCAATGAGCAGTTCTTC. Translation: CSVEDLSGRAANEQFF. The V call is TRBV29-1, the J call TRBJ2-1; TRBD2 aligns across 7 bases. Per the germline V gene, CDR1 is SQVTM and CDR2 is ANQGSEA. The CDR3 is 16 amino acids. Trimming at V came to 0 bases and at J to 6 bases, leaving 11 bases not matched to a gene.

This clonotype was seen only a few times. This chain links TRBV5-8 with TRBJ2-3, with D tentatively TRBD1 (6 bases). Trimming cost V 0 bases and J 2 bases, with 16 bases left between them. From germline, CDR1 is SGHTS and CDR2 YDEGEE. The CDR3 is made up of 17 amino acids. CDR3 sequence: CASSLGKQGAITDTQYF. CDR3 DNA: TGTGCCAGCAGCTTGGGGAAACAGGGTGCTATCACAGATACGCAGTATTTT.

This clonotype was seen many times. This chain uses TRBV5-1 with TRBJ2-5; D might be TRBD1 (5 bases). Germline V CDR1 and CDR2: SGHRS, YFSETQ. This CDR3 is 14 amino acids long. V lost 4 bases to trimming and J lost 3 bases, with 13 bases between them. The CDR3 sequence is CASSRAGREETQYF. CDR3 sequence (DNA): TGCGCCAGCAGCAGGGCAGGCAGGGAAGAGACCCAGTACTTC. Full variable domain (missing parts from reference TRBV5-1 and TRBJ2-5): KAGVTQTPRYLIKTRGQQVTLSCSPISGHRSVSWYQQTPGQGLQFLFEYFSETQRNKGNFPGRFSGRQFSNSRSEMNVSTLELGDSALYLCASSRAGREETQYFGPGTRLLVL.

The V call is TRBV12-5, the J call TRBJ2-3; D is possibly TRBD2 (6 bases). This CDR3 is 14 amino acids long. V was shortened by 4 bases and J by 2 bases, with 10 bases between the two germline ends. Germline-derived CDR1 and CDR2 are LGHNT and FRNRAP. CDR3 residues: CASGSGTYTDTQYF. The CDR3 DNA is TGTGCTAGTGGTTCGGGGACTTACACAGATACGCAGTATTTT.

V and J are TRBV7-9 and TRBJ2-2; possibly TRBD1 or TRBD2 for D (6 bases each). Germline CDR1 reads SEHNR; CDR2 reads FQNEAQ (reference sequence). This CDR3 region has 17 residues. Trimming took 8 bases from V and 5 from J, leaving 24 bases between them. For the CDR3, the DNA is TGTGCCAGCCGTACCAGCAGACAGGAGGGATGGACCGGGGAGCTGTTTTTT. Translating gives CASRTSRQEGWTGELFF.

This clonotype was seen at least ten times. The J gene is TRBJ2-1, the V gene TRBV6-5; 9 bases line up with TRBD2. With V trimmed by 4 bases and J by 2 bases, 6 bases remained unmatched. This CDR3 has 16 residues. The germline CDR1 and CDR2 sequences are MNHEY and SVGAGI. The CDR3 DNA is TGTGCCAGCAGTTCCCTGCGGGGGGGCACCTACAATGAGCAGTTCTTC. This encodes CASSSLRGGTYNEQFF.

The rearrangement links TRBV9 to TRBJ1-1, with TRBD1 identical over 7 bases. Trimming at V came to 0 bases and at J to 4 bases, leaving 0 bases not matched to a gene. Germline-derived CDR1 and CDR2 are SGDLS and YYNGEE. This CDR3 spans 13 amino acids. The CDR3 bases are TGTGCCAGCAGCGTAGGGACAGGCACTGAAGCTTTCTTT. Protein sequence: CASSVGTGTEAFF.

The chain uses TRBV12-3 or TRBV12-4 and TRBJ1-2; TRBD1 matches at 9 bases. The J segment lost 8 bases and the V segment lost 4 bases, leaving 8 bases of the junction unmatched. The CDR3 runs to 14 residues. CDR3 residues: CASSYRDRARGYTF. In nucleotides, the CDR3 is TGTGCCAGCAGTTACCGGGACAGGGCAAGAGGCTACACCTTC.

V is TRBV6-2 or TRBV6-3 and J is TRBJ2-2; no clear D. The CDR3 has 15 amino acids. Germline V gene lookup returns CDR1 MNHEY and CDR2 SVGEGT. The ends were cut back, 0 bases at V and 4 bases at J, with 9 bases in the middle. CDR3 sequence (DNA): TGTGCCAGCAGTTACTCGGGCCAGGCCACCGGGGAGCTGTTTTTT. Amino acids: CASSYSGQATGELFF.

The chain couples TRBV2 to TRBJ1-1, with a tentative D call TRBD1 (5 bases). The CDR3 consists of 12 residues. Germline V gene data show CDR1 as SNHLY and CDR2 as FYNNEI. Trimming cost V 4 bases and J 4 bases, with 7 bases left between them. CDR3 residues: CASSGQGTEAFF. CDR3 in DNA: TGTGCCAGCAGTGGTCAGGGCACTGAAGCTTTCTTT.

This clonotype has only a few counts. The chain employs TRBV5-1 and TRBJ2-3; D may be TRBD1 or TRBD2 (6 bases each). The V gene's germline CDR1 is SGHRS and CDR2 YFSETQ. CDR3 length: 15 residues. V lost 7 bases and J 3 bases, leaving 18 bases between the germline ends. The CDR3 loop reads CASGGQTQTTDTQYF. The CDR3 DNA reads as TGCGCCAGCGGGGGGCAAACACAAACAACAGATACGCAGTATTTT.

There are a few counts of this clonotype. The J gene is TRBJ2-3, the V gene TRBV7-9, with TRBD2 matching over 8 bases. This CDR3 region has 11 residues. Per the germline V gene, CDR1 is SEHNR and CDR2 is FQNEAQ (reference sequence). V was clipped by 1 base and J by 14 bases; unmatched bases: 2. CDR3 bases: TGTGCCAGCAGCTTAGAAGGACTAGCGTATTTT. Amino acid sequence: CASSLEGLAYF.

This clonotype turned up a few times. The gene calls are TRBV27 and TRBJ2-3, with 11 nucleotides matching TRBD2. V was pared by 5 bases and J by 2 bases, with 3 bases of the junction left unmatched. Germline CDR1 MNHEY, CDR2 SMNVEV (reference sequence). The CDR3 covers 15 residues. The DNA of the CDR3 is TGTGCCAGCAGTAAACTAGCGGGGGCCACAGATACGCAGTATTTT. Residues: CASSKLAGATDTQYF.

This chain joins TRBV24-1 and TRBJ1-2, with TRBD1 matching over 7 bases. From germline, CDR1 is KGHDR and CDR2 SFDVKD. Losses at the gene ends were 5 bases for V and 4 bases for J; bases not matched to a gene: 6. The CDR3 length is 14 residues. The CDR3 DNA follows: TGTGCCACCAGTGGAAACAGGGGAAGCTATGGCTACACCTTC. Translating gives CATSGNRGSYGYTF.

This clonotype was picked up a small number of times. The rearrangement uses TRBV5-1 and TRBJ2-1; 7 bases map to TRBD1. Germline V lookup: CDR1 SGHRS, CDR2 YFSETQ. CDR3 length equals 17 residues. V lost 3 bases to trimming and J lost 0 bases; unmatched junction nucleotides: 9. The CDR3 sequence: CASSSFLAGGSYNEQFF. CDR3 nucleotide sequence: TGCGCCAGCAGCTCGTTTCTTGCAGGGGGCTCCTACAATGAGCAGTTCTTC.

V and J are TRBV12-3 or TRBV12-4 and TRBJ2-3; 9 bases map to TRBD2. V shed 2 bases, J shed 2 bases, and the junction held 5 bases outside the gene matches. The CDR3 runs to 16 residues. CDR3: CASSLLAGRPTDTQYF. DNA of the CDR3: TGTGCCAGCAGTTTACTAGCGGGGCGTCCCACAGATACGCAGTATTTT.

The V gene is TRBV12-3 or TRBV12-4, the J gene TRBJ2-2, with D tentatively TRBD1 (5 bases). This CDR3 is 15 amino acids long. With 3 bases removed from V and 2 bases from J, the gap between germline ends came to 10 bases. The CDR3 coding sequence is TGTGCCAGCAGTTTCGCACAGGATAACACCGGGGAGCTGTTTTTT. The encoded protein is CASSFAQDNTGELFF.

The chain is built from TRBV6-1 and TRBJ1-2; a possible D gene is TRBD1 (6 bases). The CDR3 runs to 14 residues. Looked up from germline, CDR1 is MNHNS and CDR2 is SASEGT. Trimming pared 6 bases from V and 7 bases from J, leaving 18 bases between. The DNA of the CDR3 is TGTGCCAGCAGGGAGGGGGTGAGCTTAGGTGGCTACACCTTC. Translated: CASREGVSLGGYTF.

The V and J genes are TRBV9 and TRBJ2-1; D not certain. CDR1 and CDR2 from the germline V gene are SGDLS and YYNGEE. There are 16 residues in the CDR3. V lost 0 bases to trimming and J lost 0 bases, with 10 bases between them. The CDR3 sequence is CASSVGGSSSYNEQFF. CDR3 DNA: TGTGCCAGCAGCGTAGGGGGATCGAGCTCCTACAATGAGCAGTTCTTC. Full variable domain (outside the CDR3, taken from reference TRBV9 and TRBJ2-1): DSGVTQTPKHLITATGQRVTLRCSPRSGDLSVYWYQQSLDQGLQFLIQYYNGEERAKGNILERFSAQQFPDLHSELNLSSLELGDSALYFCASSVGGSSSYNEQFFGPGTRLTVL.

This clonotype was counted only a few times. CDR3 region: CASSQEVSNQPQHF. CDR3 bases: TGTGCCAGCAGCCAGGAGGTGAGCAATCAGCCCCAGCATTTT. The chain has TRBV6-6 and TRBJ1-5; D not resolved. Germline assignment: CDR1 MNHNY and CDR2 SVGAGI (reference sequence). This CDR3 has 14 amino acids. The V and J ends lost 6 bases and 1 base respectively, with 10 bases between them.

As DNA, the CDR3 is TGTGCCAGCAGTTACTCGATGGGTGGTCCCCACTACGAGCAGTACTTC. Residues: CASSYSMGGPHYEQYF. This chain joins TRBV6-2 or TRBV6-3 and TRBJ2-7; D is undetermined. Germline loops: CDR1 MNHEY, CDR2 SVGEGT. This CDR3 is built from 16 residues. V was clipped by 0 bases and J by 3 bases, with 15 bases between them.